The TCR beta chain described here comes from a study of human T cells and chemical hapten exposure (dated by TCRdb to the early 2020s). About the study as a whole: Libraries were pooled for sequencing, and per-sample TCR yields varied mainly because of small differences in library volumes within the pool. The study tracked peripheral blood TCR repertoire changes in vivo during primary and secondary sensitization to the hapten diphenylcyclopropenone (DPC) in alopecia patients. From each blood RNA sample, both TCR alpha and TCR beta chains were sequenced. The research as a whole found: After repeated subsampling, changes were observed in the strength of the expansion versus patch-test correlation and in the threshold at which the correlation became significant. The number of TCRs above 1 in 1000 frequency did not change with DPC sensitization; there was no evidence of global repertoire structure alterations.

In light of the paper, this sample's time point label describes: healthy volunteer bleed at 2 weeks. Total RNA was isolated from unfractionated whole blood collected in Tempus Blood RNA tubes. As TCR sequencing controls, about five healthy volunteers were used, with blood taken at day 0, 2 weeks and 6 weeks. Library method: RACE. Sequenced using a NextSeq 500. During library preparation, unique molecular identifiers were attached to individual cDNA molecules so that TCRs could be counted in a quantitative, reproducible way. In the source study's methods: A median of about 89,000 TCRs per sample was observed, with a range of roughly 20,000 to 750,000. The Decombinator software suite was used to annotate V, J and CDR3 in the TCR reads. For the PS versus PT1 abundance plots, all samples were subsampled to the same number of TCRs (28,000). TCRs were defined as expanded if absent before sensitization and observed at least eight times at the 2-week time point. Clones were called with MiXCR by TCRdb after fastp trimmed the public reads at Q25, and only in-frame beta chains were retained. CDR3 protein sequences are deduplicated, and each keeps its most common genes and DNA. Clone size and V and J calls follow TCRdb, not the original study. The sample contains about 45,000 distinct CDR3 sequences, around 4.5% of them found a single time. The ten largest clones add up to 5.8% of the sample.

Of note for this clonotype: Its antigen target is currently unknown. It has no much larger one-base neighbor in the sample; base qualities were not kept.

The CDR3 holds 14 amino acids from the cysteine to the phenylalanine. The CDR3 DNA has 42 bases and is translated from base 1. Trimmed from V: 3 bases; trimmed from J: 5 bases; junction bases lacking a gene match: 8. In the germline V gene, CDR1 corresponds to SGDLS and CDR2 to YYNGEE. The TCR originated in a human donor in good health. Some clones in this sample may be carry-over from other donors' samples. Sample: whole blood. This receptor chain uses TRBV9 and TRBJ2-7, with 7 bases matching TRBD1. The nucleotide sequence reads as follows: TGTGCCAGCAGCGGGGACAGTCGGTCACACGAGCAGTACTTC. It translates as CASSGDSRSHEQYF.